There are a few counts of the clone carrying this T cell receptor beta chain. Using its own MiXCR run on the PCR reads, TCRdb lists one record per CDR3 protein. Among some 8,200 distinct CDR3 sequences listed, under 50% were seen once. The entry originates in a study of immune characterization of retroperitoneal liposarcoma. Sequenced sample: tumor tissue. The clonotype comes from a male donor with retroperitoneal liposarcoma.

CDR3 in DNA: TGTGCCAGCAGCTTAGAGACGGAAGGGCTTCGCGGCTACACCTTC. This codes for CASSLETEGLRGYTF. The genes are TRBV7-2 and TRBJ1-2; D not resolved. In germline, CDR1 is SGHTA, CDR2 FQGNSA. Trimming pared 1 base from V and 8 bases from J, leaving 17 bases between. This CDR3 contains 15 residues.